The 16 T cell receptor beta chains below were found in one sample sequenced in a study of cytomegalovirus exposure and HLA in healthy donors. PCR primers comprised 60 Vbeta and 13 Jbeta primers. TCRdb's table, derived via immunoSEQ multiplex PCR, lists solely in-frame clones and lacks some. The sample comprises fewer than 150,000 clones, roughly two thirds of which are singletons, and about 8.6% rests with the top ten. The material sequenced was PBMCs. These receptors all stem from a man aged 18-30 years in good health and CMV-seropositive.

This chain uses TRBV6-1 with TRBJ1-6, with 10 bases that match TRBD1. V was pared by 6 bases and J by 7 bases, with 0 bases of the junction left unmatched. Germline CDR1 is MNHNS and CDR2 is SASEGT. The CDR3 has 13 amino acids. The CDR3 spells CASRDRGNSPLHF. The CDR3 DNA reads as TGTGCCAGCAGGGACAGGGGGAATTCACCCCTCCACTTT.

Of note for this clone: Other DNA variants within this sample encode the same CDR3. For the CDR3, the DNA is TGTGCCAGCAGCTCGACAGGGGACGAGCAGTACTTC. Residues: CASSSTGDEQYF. V gene TRBV7-9 combines with J gene TRBJ2-7, with 8 bases fitting TRBD1. Germline CDR1 and CDR2: SEHNR and FQNEAQ (reference sequence). J gave up 5 bases and V 4 bases, and 1 base lay outside the gene matches. CDR3 length: 12 residues.

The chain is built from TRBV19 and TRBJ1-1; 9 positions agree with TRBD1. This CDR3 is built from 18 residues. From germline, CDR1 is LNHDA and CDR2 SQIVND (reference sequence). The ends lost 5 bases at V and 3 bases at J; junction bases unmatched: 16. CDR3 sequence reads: CASSYLRLTGGVYTEAFF. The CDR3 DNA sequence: TGTGCCAGTAGTTACTTGAGGTTAACAGGGGGCGTTTACACTGAAGCTTTCTTT.

The chain's CDR3 is CASSLAPGQGTYEQYF. As DNA, the CDR3 is TGTGCCAGCAGCTTGGCACCCGGACAGGGAACCTACGAGCAGTACTTC. The rearrangement uses TRBV5-5 and TRBJ2-7; 8 positions match TRBD1. The germline gives CDR1 SGHKS, CDR2 YYEKEE (reference sequence). The length of the CDR3 is 16 residues. V shed 0 bases, J shed 2 bases, and the junction held 7 bases outside the gene matches.

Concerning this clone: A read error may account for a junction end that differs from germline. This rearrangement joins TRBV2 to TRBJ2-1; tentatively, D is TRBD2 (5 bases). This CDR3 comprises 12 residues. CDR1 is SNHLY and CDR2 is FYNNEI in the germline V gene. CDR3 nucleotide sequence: TGTGCCAGCAGCTCTAGCTACAGTGAGCAGTTCTTC. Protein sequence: CASSSSYSEQFF.

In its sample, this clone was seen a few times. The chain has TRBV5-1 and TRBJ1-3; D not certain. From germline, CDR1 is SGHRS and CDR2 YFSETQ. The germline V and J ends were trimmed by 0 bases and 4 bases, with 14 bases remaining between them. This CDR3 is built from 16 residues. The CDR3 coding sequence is TGCGCCAGCAGCTTGGCCGGAGGCGTAAAGGGAAACACCATATATTTT. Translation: CASSLAGGVKGNTIYF.

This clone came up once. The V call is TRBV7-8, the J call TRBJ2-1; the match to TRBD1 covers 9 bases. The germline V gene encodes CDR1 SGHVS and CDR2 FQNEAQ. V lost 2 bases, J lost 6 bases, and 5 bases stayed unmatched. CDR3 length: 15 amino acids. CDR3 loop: CASSLWDRAFNEQFF. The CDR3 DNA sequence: TGTGCCAGCAGCTTATGGGACAGGGCGTTCAATGAGCAGTTCTTC. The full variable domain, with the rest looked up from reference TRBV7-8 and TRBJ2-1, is GAGVSQSPRYKVAKRGQDVALRCDPISGHVSLFWYQQALGQGPEFLTYFQNEAQLDKSGLPSDRFFAERPEGSVSTLKIQRTQQEDSAVYLCASSLWDRAFNEQFFGPGTRLTVL.

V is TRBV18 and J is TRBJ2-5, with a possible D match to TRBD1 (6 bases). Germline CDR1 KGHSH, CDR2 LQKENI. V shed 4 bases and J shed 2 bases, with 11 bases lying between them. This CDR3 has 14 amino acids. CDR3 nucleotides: TGTGCCAGCTCACTCGCAGGGGATCAAGAGACCCAGTACTTC. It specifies CASSLAGDQETQYF.

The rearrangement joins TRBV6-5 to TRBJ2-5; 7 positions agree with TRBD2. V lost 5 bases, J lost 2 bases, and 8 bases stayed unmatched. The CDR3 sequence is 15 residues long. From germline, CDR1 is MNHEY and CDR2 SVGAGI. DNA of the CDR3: TGTGCCAGCAGTGTCGCGGCGGGGGAACAAGAGACCCAGTACTTC. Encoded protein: CASSVAAGEQETQYF.

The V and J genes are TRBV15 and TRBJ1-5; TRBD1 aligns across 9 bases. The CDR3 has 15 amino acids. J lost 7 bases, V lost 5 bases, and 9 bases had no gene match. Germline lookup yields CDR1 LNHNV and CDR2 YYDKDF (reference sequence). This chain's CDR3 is CATSGNRGLGQPQHF. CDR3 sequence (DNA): TGTGCCACCAGCGGAAACAGGGGGCTGGGACAGCCCCAGCATTTT. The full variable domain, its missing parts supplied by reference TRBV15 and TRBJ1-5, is DAMVIQNPRYQVTQFGKPVTLSCSQTLNHNVMYWYQQKSSQAPKLLFHYYDKDFNNEADTPDNFQSRRPNTSFCFLDIRSPGLGDTAMYLCATSGNRGLGQPQHFGDGTRLSIL.

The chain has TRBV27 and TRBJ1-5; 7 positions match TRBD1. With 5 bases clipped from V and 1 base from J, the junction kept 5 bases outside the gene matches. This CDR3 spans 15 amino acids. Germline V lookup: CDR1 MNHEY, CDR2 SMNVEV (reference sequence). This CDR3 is CASSTTRGSNQPQHF. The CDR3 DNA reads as TGTGCCAGCAGTACGACCAGGGGGAGCAATCAGCCCCAGCATTTT.

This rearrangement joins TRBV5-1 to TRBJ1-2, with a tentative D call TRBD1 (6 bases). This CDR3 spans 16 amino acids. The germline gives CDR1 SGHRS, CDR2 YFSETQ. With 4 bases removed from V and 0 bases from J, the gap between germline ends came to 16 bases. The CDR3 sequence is CASSPYPDSPNYGYTF. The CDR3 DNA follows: TGCGCCAGCAGCCCATACCCGGACAGCCCTAACTATGGCTACACCTTC.

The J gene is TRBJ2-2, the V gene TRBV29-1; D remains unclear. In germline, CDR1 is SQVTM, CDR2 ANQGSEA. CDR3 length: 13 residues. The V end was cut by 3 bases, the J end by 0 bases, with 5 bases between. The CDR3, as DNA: TGCAGCGTTGAGTCCACGAACACCGGGGAGCTGTTTTTT. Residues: CSVESTNTGELFF.

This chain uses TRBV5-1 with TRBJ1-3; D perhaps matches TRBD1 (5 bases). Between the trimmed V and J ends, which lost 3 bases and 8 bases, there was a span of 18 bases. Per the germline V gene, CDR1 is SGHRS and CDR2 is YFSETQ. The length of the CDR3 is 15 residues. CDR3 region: CASSSRDSDRDTIYF. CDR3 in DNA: TGCGCCAGCAGCTCACGGGACTCCGATCGAGACACCATATATTTT.

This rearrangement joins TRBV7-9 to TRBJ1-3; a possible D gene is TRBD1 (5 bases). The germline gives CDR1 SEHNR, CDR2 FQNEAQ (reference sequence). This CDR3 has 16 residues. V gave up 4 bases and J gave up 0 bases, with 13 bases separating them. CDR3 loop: CASSSPDTYSGNTIYF. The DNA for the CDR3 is TGTGCCAGCAGCTCTCCGGACACCTACTCTGGAAACACCATATATTTT.

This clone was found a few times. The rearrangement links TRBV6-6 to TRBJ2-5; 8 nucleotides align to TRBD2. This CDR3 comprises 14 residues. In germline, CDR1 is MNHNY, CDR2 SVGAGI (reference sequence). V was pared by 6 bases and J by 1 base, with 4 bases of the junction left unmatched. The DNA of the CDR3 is TGTGCCAGCAGCGGGGGGGCCATCCAAGAGACCCAGTACTTC. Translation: CASSGGAIQETQYF.